Each of the 30 T cell receptor beta chains below was sequenced from the same sample in a study of blood T cell repertoires in COVID-19. TCRdb keeps only in-frame clones here, not all; method: immunoSEQ multiplex PCR. The sample lists around 250,000 clones, 82% occurring once. The sequenced material came from peripheral blood. Receptors were obtained from a woman under 30 with acute or convalescent COVID-19.

V gene TRBV6-2 or TRBV6-3 combines with J gene TRBJ2-1, with 12 bases lining up with TRBD2. CDR1 MNHEY and CDR2 SVGEGT come from the germline V gene. After removal of 2 bases from V and 8 bases from J, the junction contained 4 bases not matched to a gene. CDR3 length: 15 amino acids. CDR3 sequence (DNA): TGTGCCAGCAGTTACGGACTAGCGGGACTTGATGAGCAGTTCTTC. This codes for CASSYGLAGLDEQFF.

The chain links TRBV18 to TRBJ1-2; D ambiguous. V shed 1 base and J shed 8 bases, with 11 bases lying between them. The germline gives CDR1 KGHSH, CDR2 LQKENI. The CDR3 length is 13 residues. CDR3 DNA sequence: TGTGCCAGCTCACCACTCGAGGTAAACGGCTACACCTTC. Residues: CASSPLEVNGYTF.

The rearrangement joins TRBV3-1 (or the pseudogene TRBV3-2) to TRBJ1-5; possible D gene TRBD1, 6 bases. The CDR3 extends over 17 amino acids. V shed 1 base and J shed 0 bases, with 13 bases lying between them. CDR1 is LGHDT, CDR2 YNNKEL, per germline (reference sequence). The CDR3 DNA reads as TGTGCCAGCAGCCAAGGAGGGGGACCCTATAGCAATCAGCCCCAGCATTTT. Protein sequence: CASSQGGGPYSNQPQHF.

This clone has only a few counts. The chain employs TRBV10-1 and TRBJ2-2, with D possibly TRBD2 on 5 matching bases. This CDR3 is 13 amino acids long. Germline V gene lookup returns CDR1 WNHNN and CDR2 SYGVQD (reference sequence). V was clipped by 4 bases and J by 6 bases, with 9 bases between them. The CDR3 loop is CASSVTISGELFF. DNA for the CDR3: TGCGCCAGCAGTGTGACTATTTCCGGGGAGCTGTTTTTT.

This clone was picked up one time. This same CDR3 is encoded by further DNA sequences in the sample. The chain employs TRBV6-5 and TRBJ1-1, with D tentatively TRBD1 (6 bases). The CDR3 totals 15 residues. Germline CDR1 is MNHEY and CDR2 is SVGAGI. The V end was cut by 0 bases, the J end by 1 base, with 9 bases between. DNA for the CDR3: TGTGCCAGCAGTTACTCGACAGGAGCGAACACTGAAGCTTTCTTT. It is translated as CASSYSTGANTEAFF.

Comment on this clone: Other DNA sequences in this specimen translate into the identical CDR3. V is TRBV11-3 and J is TRBJ2-1; no reliable D call. Trimming shortened V by 1 base and J by 1 base, and 8 bases separated the two germline ends. The germline V gene has CDR1 SGHNT and CDR2 YENEEA. The CDR3 loop spans 15 amino acids. This CDR3 is CASSLGQASYNEQFF. Here the CDR3 DNA reads TGTGCCAGCAGCTTAGGTCAAGCTTCCTACAATGAGCAGTTCTTC.

This clone came up a few times. The rearrangement joins TRBV10-2 to TRBJ1-1, with TRBD1 matching over 7 bases. With 3 bases clipped from V and 10 bases from J, the junction kept 2 bases outside the gene matches. In germline, CDR1 is WSHSY, CDR2 SAAADI. CDR3 length: 11 residues. CDR3: CASSEGGLAFF. In nucleotides, the CDR3 is TGCGCCAGCAGTGAAGGGGGCCTAGCTTTCTTT.

The chain recombines TRBV7-2 with TRBJ1-5, with TRBD1 matching over 12 bases. This CDR3 has 15 amino acids. Germline V gene data show CDR1 as SGHTA and CDR2 as FQGNSA. After removal of 6 bases from V and 7 bases from J, the junction contained 7 bases not matched to a gene. The CDR3 loop reads CASRPGTGGRQPQHF. For the CDR3, the DNA is TGTGCCAGCAGGCCCGGGACAGGGGGCAGACAGCCCCAGCATTTT.

The chain has TRBV13 and TRBJ1-1; 10 bases fit TRBD1. V gave up 6 bases and J gave up 5 bases; unmatched junction bases: 6. This CDR3 spans 14 amino acids. CDR1 and CDR2 (germline): PRHDT, FYEKMQ (reference sequence). The CDR3 reads CASRYPGQGTEAFF. CDR3 DNA sequence: TGTGCCAGCAGATACCCGGGACAGGGGACTGAAGCTTTCTTT.

To note about this clone: One end of the junction is discordant with germline, which a read error may explain. The chain couples TRBV7-7 to TRBJ2-5, with 8 bases matching TRBD1. Germline CDR1 is SSHAT and CDR2 is FNYEAQ (reference sequence). The CDR3 sequence is 16 residues long. The CDR3 loop reads CASSLVADRGFETQYF. The CDR3, as DNA: TGTGCTAGCAGCTTAGTAGCCGACAGGGGTTTCGAGACCCAGTACTTC.

This chain uses TRBV27 with TRBJ2-2; a weak D match, TRBD2 (6 bases). Deletions cut 6 bases from V and 7 bases from J, with 18 bases between. The CDR3 extends over 15 amino acids. Germline V gene lookup returns CDR1 MNHEY and CDR2 SMNVEV (reference sequence). CDR3 amino acids: CASRTRDSRVGELFF. The CDR3 DNA follows: TGTGCCAGCAGAACCCGGGACTCCCGCGTCGGGGAGCTGTTTTTT.

The V and J genes are TRBV19 and TRBJ1-4, with 8 bases lining up with TRBD1. Germline V gives CDR1 LNHDA, CDR2 SQIVND (reference sequence). There are 16 residues in the CDR3. V gave up 8 bases and J gave up 0 bases; unmatched junction bases: 8. This CDR3 is CASLRQGRATNEKLFF. CDR3 bases: TGTGCCAGTCTCCGACAGGGGAGAGCAACTAATGAAAAACTGTTTTTT.

The chain carries TRBV19 and TRBJ2-3, with 9 bases aligning to TRBD2. Unmatched junction bases numbered 9, after V lost 7 bases and J lost 4 bases. CDR1 is LNHDA, CDR2 SQIVND, per germline (reference sequence). There are 15 residues in the CDR3. The CDR3 bases are TGTGCCAGTAACCCGGGACTAGCTTCCCCAGATACGCAGTATTTT. Protein product: CASNPGLASPDTQYF.

This clone occurred a few times. The chain links TRBV30 to TRBJ2-7, with D perhaps matching TRBD1 (6 bases). Trimming cost V 3 bases and J 3 bases, with 12 bases left between them. Germline lookup yields CDR1 GTSNPN and CDR2 SVGIG (reference sequence). The CDR3 is 13 residues long. The CDR3 region is CAWSEQGHYEQYF. CDR3 nucleotides: TGTGCCTGGAGCGAACAGGGACACTACGAGCAGTACTTC.

The chain is built from TRBV5-4 and TRBJ2-7; D is possibly TRBD1 (6 bases). The CDR3 is made up of 14 amino acids. V lost 4 bases and J 2 bases, leaving 13 bases between the germline ends. The germline V gene encodes CDR1 SGHNT and CDR2 YYREEE (reference sequence). As DNA, the CDR3 is TGTGCCAGCAGCCTAGACAGGACCCCCTACGAGCAGTACTTC. It translates to CASSLDRTPYEQYF.

The J gene is TRBJ1-2, the V gene TRBV6-5, with D unresolved. The CDR3 spans 12 residues. CDR1 is MNHEY, CDR2 SVGAGI, per germline. V lost 4 bases, J lost 8 bases, and 11 bases lay in between. CDR3 sequence (DNA): TGTGCCAGCAGTTTATCGGGAAACGGCTACACCTTC. It translates to CASSLSGNGYTF.

The chain carries TRBV19 and TRBJ2-3, with TRBD1 matching over 8 bases. Germline values: CDR1 LNHDA, CDR2 SQIVND (reference sequence). V lost 7 bases, J lost 2 bases, and 8 bases stayed unmatched. The CDR3 extends over 15 amino acids. CDR3 sequence (DNA): TGTGCCAGTACCGACAGGGGTTCCCCCACAGATACGCAGTATTTT. Its protein product is CASTDRGSPTDTQYF.

The genes are TRBV4-3 and TRBJ2-1; D perhaps matches TRBD2 (5 bases). Trimming left V 0 bases short and J 6 bases short, with 9 bases between. In germline, CDR1 is LGHNA, CDR2 YSLEER. This CDR3 region has 14 residues. In DNA, the CDR3 is TGCGCCAGCAGCCAAGATGGAGCGGCCAATGAGCAGTTCTTC. As protein: CASSQDGAANEQFF.

The genes are TRBV6-2 or TRBV6-3 and TRBJ1-1; D ambiguous. This CDR3 comprises 13 residues. Germline CDR1 and CDR2: MNHEY and SVGEGT. The V and J ends lost 2 bases and 4 bases respectively, with 8 bases between them. The CDR3 is CASSYAGGTEAFF. CDR3 in DNA: TGTGCCAGCAGTTACGCCGGTGGCACTGAAGCTTTCTTT.

The chain uses TRBV4-2 and TRBJ1-3; no definite D call. Per the germline V gene, CDR1 is LGHNA and CDR2 is YNFKEQ. V gave up 0 bases and J gave up 0 bases, with 12 bases separating them. The CDR3 loop spans 17 amino acids. CDR3 sequence: CASSQDRGVLSGNTIYF. CDR3 in DNA: TGTGCCAGCAGCCAAGATCGAGGAGTTCTCTCTGGAAACACCATATATTTT.

The chain links TRBV18 to TRBJ1-1, with 10 positions matching TRBD1. Per the germline V gene, CDR1 is KGHSH and CDR2 is LQKENI. V lost 6 bases and J lost 4; bases outside the gene matches: 5. There are 14 residues in the CDR3. The CDR3 region is CASSPRDRGTEAFF. For the CDR3, the DNA is TGTGCCAGCTCGCCCCGGGACAGGGGCACTGAAGCTTTCTTT.

The chain links TRBV5-5 to TRBJ2-1; D perhaps matches TRBD1 (6 bases). The CDR3 runs to 15 residues. CDR1 is SGHKS, CDR2 YYEKEE, per germline (reference sequence). With 3 bases removed from V and 4 bases from J, the gap between germline ends came to 14 bases. CDR3 region: CASSWRQERYNEQFF. The CDR3 DNA reads as TGTGCCAGCAGCTGGAGACAGGAGCGATACAATGAGCAGTTCTTC.

This chain joins TRBV5-1 and TRBJ2-3, with TRBD2 matching over 11 bases. The CDR3 loop spans 17 amino acids. Germline trimming cut 1 base from V and 4 bases from J; bases unmatched to any gene: 8. CDR1 SGHRS and CDR2 YFSETQ come from the germline V gene. The CDR3 nucleotides read TGCGCCAGCAGCTTGAGTTCAACTAGCGGGAGCTCAGATACGCAGTATTTT. It is translated as CASSLSSTSGSSDTQYF.

J is TRBJ2-7 and V is TRBV12-3 or TRBV12-4; TRBD2 might be the D (6 bases). Trimming pared 5 bases from V and 6 bases from J, leaving 14 bases between. The CDR3 loop spans 13 amino acids. CDR3 in DNA: TGTGCCAGCAGTGCCGGGGGTCTCTCCGAGCAGTACTTC. Its translation is CASSAGGLSEQYF.

This chain joins TRBV29-1 and TRBJ1-1, with TRBD1 identical over 11 bases. Germline CDR1 and CDR2: SQVTM and ANQGSEA. The CDR3 covers 19 residues. V shed 0 bases, J shed 0 bases, and the junction held 12 bases outside the gene matches. The CDR3 DNA is TGCAGCGTTGAAGATCCATCCCAGGACAGGGGGCTTATGAACACTGAAGCTTTCTTT. Its protein is CSVEDPSQDRGLMNTEAFF.

The V gene is TRBV30, the J gene TRBJ2-1; a possible D gene is TRBD2 (5 bases). V was pared by 5 bases and J by 8 bases, with 10 bases between. Germline-derived CDR1 and CDR2 are GTSNPN and SVGIG (reference sequence). The CDR3 length is 11 residues. The chain's CDR3 is CAWAEGYEQFF. As DNA, the CDR3 is TGTGCCTGGGCCGAGGGCTATGAGCAGTTCTTC.

This clone appeared a few times. The gene calls are TRBV14 and TRBJ1-6, with TRBD1 matching 7 bases. This CDR3 has 16 amino acids. Germline V gene sequence: CDR1 SGHDN, CDR2 FVKESK. Trimming took 0 bases from V and 6 from J; bases not matched to a gene: 5. CDR3 sequence (DNA): TGTGCCAGCAGCCAAGAAACCAGGGGGTCTAATTCACCCCTCCACTTT. Encoded protein: CASSQETRGSNSPLHF.

V usage is TRBV11-2 and J usage is TRBJ2-1; possible D gene TRBD1, 5 bases. The CDR3 is 12 residues long. CDR1 and CDR2 (germline): SGHAT, FQNNGV. Trimming removed 3 bases at V and 8 bases at J, with 8 bases between. The CDR3 loop is CASSFSGYEQFF. The CDR3 region has the DNA TGTGCCAGCAGCTTTTCAGGGTATGAGCAGTTCTTC.

This clone has more than one count but fewer than ten. The V gene is TRBV7-9, the J gene TRBJ1-2; weak D call: TRBD1 (5 bases). The V gene's germline CDR1 is SEHNR and CDR2 FQNEAQ (reference sequence). V was pared by 5 bases and J by 3 bases, with 7 bases between. The CDR3 covers 12 residues. The CDR3 DNA reads TGTGCCAGCAGCCCGGGGGACTATGGCTACACCTTC. This gives the protein CASSPGDYGYTF. The entire variable domain, with the rest obtained from reference TRBV7-9 and TRBJ1-2, is as follows: DTGVSQNPRHKITKRGQNVTFRCDPISEHNRLYWYRQTLGQGPEFLTYFQNEAQLEKSRLLSDRFSAERPKGSFSTLEIQRTEQGDSAMYLCASSPGDYGYTFGSGTRLTVV.

This rearrangement joins TRBV30 to TRBJ2-7; 10 bases map to TRBD1. With V trimmed by 0 bases and J by 6 bases, 8 bases remained unmatched. Germline-derived CDR1 and CDR2 are GTSNPN and SVGIG (reference sequence). There are 15 residues in the CDR3. The CDR3 reads CAWSVGTGVFGEQYF. The CDR3 coding sequence is TGTGCCTGGAGTGTTGGGACAGGGGTATTTGGCGAGCAGTACTTC.